This passage covers 15 T cell receptor beta chains from one sample sequenced in a study of CD8+ T cells in alopecia areata. As the sequencing template, cDNA was produced by extracting RNA and reverse transcribing it. Using immunoSEQ multiplex PCR, the repertoire was profiled, and TCRdb retains in-frame clones only, with some absent. This table has under 350,000 clones, roughly 50% appearing once. Indicated treatment: oral pan-JAK inhibitor, 5-10 mg twice daily. Source: CD4+ T cells sorted from blood, taken at week 24, from a patient treated with tofacitinib. The origin of the receptors is a human donor with alopecia areata.

By sample share, this clone is medium-sized (0.01 to 0.1%). In the same sample, other DNA sequences code for this CDR3. The genes are TRBV19 and TRBJ1-2; D possibly corresponds to TRBD1 (5 bases). Trimming removed 9 bases at V and 2 bases at J, with 7 bases between. Per the germline V gene, CDR1 is LNHDA and CDR2 is SQIVND (reference sequence). The CDR3 is made up of 11 amino acids. The CDR3 DNA follows: TGTGCCAGCCGGGACAACTATGGCTACACCTTC. It encodes CASRDNYGYTF.

This chain uses TRBV6-6 with TRBJ1-6; the D gene is possibly TRBD1 (6 bases). Germline values: CDR1 MNHNY, CDR2 SVGAGI (reference sequence). Trimming took 6 bases from V and 10 from J, leaving 19 bases between them. The CDR3 runs to 15 residues. The CDR3 nucleotides read TGTGCCAGCAGGTCTCCCACGGGGGCAGGATCACCCCTCCACTTT. Protein sequence: CASRSPTGAGSPLHF.

This clone was detected a few times. The genes are TRBV28 and TRBJ1-1; D is undetermined. Trimming took 7 bases from V and 5 from J, leaving 14 bases between them. The CDR3 is made up of 13 amino acids. Germline CDR1 is MDHEN and CDR2 is SYDVKM. This CDR3 reads CASTPAGATEAFF. CDR3 DNA sequence: TGTGCCAGCACACCTGCGGGTGCGACTGAAGCTTTCTTT.

In this sample, this clone turned up once. V and J are TRBV29-1 and TRBJ2-1; a possible D gene is TRBD2 (5 bases). The germline CDR1 and CDR2 sequences are SQVTM and ANQGSEA. The CDR3 runs 13 residues. V was pared by 6 bases and J by 3 bases, with 12 bases between. Here the CDR3 reads CSVSEVIYNEQFF. The CDR3 DNA is TGCAGCGTCTCGGAGGTGATCTACAATGAGCAGTTCTTC.

This clone was recorded a few times. This rearrangement joins TRBV6-6 to TRBJ2-7; perhaps D is TRBD1 or TRBD2 (5 bases each). The germline V gene has CDR1 MNHNY and CDR2 SVGAGI (reference sequence). Trimming left V 6 bases short and J 6 bases short, with 18 bases between. The CDR3 runs 14 residues. The CDR3 sequence: CASRVTLSGGEQYF. The CDR3 DNA reads as TGTGCCAGCAGGGTCACATTAAGTGGGGGCGAGCAGTACTTC.

The chain links TRBV14 to TRBJ2-7; D is unclear. V dropped 0 bases and J dropped 3 bases, with 3 bases sitting between them. The CDR3 contains 12 residues. Per the germline V gene, CDR1 is SGHDN and CDR2 is FVKESK. CDR3 sequence reads: CASSQDLYEQYF. In nucleotides, the CDR3 is TGTGCCAGCAGCCAAGACCTCTACGAGCAGTACTTC. The entire variable domain, with the rest obtained from reference TRBV14 and TRBJ2-7, is as follows: EAGVTQFPSHSVIEKGQTVTLRCDPISGHDNLYWYRRVMGKEIKFLLHFVKESKQDESGMPNNRFLAERTGGTYSTLKVQPAELEDSGVYFCASSQDLYEQYFGPGTRLTVT.

The chain is built from TRBV27 and TRBJ2-1; unclear D gene. CDR1 is MNHEY, CDR2 SMNVEV, per germline (reference sequence). The CDR3 is 13 amino acids. Trimming left V 3 bases short and J 9 bases short, with 12 bases between. The CDR3 is CASSFTSLTEQFF. CDR3 coding DNA: TGTGCCAGCAGTTTTACTTCTCTGACTGAGCAGTTCTTC.

J is TRBJ2-7 and V is TRBV5-4; 12 nucleotides match TRBD2. V was pared by 3 bases and J by 6 bases, with 4 bases of the junction left unmatched. The V gene's germline CDR1 is SGHNT and CDR2 YYREEE (reference sequence). There are 14 residues in the CDR3. As DNA, the CDR3 is TGTGCCAGCAGCTGGACTAGCGGGGACACCGAGCAGTACTTC. Translation gives CASSWTSGDTEQYF.

This clone was recorded a few times. The chain carries TRBV6-5 and TRBJ1-2; 8 nucleotides line up with TRBD1. The CDR3 has 14 residues. Germline CDR1 reads MNHEY; CDR2 reads SVGAGI. Unmatched junction bases numbered 4, after V lost 0 bases and J lost 7 bases. As DNA, the CDR3 is TGTGCCAGCAGTTACTCAGGTCAGGGGGCTGGCTACACCTTC. It translates to CASSYSGQGAGYTF.

There are a few counts of this clone. The V call is TRBV19, the J call TRBJ1-1; D unresolved. CDR1 LNHDA and CDR2 SQIVND come from the germline V gene (reference sequence). Between the trimmed V and J ends, which lost 5 bases and 4 bases, there was a span of 14 bases. The CDR3 spans 14 residues. CDR3 in amino acids: CASSGVFPPTEAFF. CDR3 DNA: TGTGCCAGTAGTGGGGTTTTCCCACCCACTGAAGCTTTCTTT.

The gene calls are TRBV25-1 and TRBJ2-7; D call uncertain. The CDR3 length is 16 residues. Germline V lookup: CDR1 MGHDK, CDR2 SYGVNS. The V end was cut by 4 bases, the J end by 4 bases, with 20 bases between. CDR3 region: CASSGLGPATSYEQYF. CDR3 coding DNA: TGTGCCAGCAGTGGACTGGGCCCCGCCACTTCATACGAGCAGTACTTC.

The genes are TRBV4-1 and TRBJ2-7; TRBD2 matches at 8 bases. The CDR3 has 13 residues. With 6 bases clipped from V and 2 bases from J, the junction kept 3 bases outside the gene matches. Germline V CDR1 and CDR2: MGHRA, YSYEKL. CDR3 sequence reads: CASRAGGAYEQYF. DNA of the CDR3: TGCGCCAGCAGGGCCGGGGGGGCCTACGAGCAGTACTTC.

This chain connects TRBV7-9 to TRBJ1-2; 9 bases map to TRBD1. The CDR3 totals 15 residues. The V segment lost 1 base and the J segment 6 bases; nucleotides outside the gene matches: 6. Per the germline V gene, CDR1 is SEHNR and CDR2 is FQNEAQ (reference sequence). The CDR3 sequence is CASSLGTGERDGYTF. CDR3 sequence (DNA): TGTGCCAGCAGCTTAGGGACAGGGGAAAGGGATGGCTACACCTTC.

This chain connects TRBV11-1 to TRBJ2-1, with D maybe TRBD1 (6 bases). The germline V and J ends were trimmed by 5 bases and 8 bases, with 16 bases remaining between them. The CDR3 sequence is 14 residues long. CDR1 SGHAT and CDR2 FQDESV come from the germline V gene (reference sequence). The CDR3 DNA sequence: TGTGCCAGCAGCCTTACATCTCCAGGGGATGAGCAGTTCTTC. Amino acids: CASSLTSPGDEQFF. Together with reference TRBV11-1 and TRBJ2-1, the CDR3 gives the full variable domain: EAEVAQSPRYKITEKSQAVAFWCDPISGHATLYWYRQILGQGPELLVQFQDESVVDDSQLPKDRFSAERLKGVDSTLKIQPAELGDSAMYLCASSLTSPGDEQFFGPGTRLTVL.

The chain carries TRBV15 and TRBJ2-7, with D tentatively TRBD1 (5 bases). This CDR3 comprises 12 residues. Deletions cut 4 bases from V and 2 bases from J, with 6 bases between. Germline V gene lookup returns CDR1 LNHNV and CDR2 YYDKDF (reference sequence). The CDR3 DNA follows: TGTGCCACCAGCATAGGGGCCTACGAGCAGTACTTC. It translates to CATSIGAYEQYF.